This entry lists 9 T cell receptor beta chains sequenced from one sample in a study of blood T cell repertoires in COVID-19. Assay: immunoSEQ multiplex PCR; the TCRdb copy retains only in-frame clones and omits some. Of 95,000 to 150,000 clones listed, approximately 90% are singletons. The specimen was peripheral blood. The source of these receptors is a man aged 40-50 years with acute or convalescent COVID-19.

The rearrangement joins TRBV2 to TRBJ1-2; the D gene is possibly TRBD1 (6 bases). The CDR3 consists of 13 residues. CDR1 and CDR2 (germline): SNHLY, FYNNEI. V was pared by 7 bases and J by 2 bases, with 11 bases between. The CDR3 reads CASITGLNYGYTF. The CDR3 nucleotides are TGTGCCAGCATAACAGGGCTCAACTATGGCTACACCTTC.

Details on this clone: At the DNA level, this CDR3 is encoded by other sequences in the same sample as well. The chain carries TRBV5-1 and TRBJ1-5, with 7 bases that match TRBD1. The V gene end was trimmed by 1 base and the J gene end by 0 bases; junction bases not matched to a gene: 1. CDR3 length: 15 residues. Looked up from germline, CDR1 is SGHRS and CDR2 is YFSETQ. This chain's CDR3 is CASSLSGGSNQPQHF. The CDR3 DNA reads TGCGCCAGCAGCTTGTCAGGGGGTAGCAATCAGCCCCAGCATTTT.

The chain employs TRBV7-2 and TRBJ2-1, with D possibly TRBD1 on 5 matching bases. V dropped 3 bases and J dropped 2 bases, with 20 bases sitting between them. The germline V gene has CDR1 SGHTA and CDR2 FQGNSA. The CDR3 is 18 amino acids. The CDR3 loop reads CASSFGAWEKRPYNEQFF. The DNA of the CDR3 is TGTGCCAGCAGCTTTGGGGCATGGGAAAAACGTCCCTACAATGAGCAGTTCTTC.

The chain has TRBV18 and TRBJ2-1, with D unresolved. The CDR3 covers 15 residues. V gave up 0 bases and J gave up 4 bases, with 10 bases separating them. Per germline, CDR1 KGHSH and CDR2 LQKENI. Written as DNA, the CDR3 is TGTGCCAGCTCACCACCTAGCTTCTATTACAATGAGCAGTTCTTC. It is translated as CASSPPSFYYNEQFF. Full variable domain (rest looked up from reference TRBV18 and TRBJ2-1): NAGVMQNPRHLVRRRGQEARLRCSPMKGHSHVYWYRQLPEEGLKFMVYLQKENIIDESGMPKERFSAEFPKEGPSILRIQQVVRGDSAAYFCASSPPSFYYNEQFFGPGTRLTVL.

The rearrangement uses TRBV19 and TRBJ1-5, with 9 bases fitting TRBD1. Germline V gene data show CDR1 as LNHDA and CDR2 as SQIVND (reference sequence). CDR3 length equals 19 residues. Trimming took 3 bases from V and 2 from J; bases not matched to a gene: 14. The CDR3 here is CASSIGVTGTGIGNQPQHF. CDR3 DNA: TGTGCCAGTAGTATCGGTGTTACCGGGACAGGGATAGGCAATCAGCCCCAGCATTTT.

The chain uses TRBV12-3 or TRBV12-4 and TRBJ1-4; the match to TRBD1 covers 9 bases. V was pared by 6 bases and J by 8 bases, with 4 bases of the junction left unmatched. The CDR3 has 13 residues. The chain's CDR3 is CASRWGQGEKLFF. In DNA form, the CDR3 reads TGTGCCAGCAGGTGGGGACAGGGCGAAAAACTGTTTTTT.

J is TRBJ2-5 and V is TRBV6-5, with TRBD1 matching 9 bases. The junction had 11 bases not matched to a gene; V was cut back by 9 bases and J by 3 bases. The length of the CDR3 is 15 residues. The germline V gene encodes CDR1 MNHEY and CDR2 SVGAGI. The CDR3 region is CASTAGTGPEETQYF. CDR3 in DNA: TGTGCCAGTACTGCCGGGACAGGGCCTGAAGAGACCCAGTACTTC.

V gene TRBV6-1 combines with J gene TRBJ1-5; possibly TRBD1 for D (6 bases). The germline V gene encodes CDR1 MNHNS and CDR2 SASEGT. V lost 2 bases and J lost 5, with 10 bases in between. This CDR3 is built from 14 residues. CDR3 protein: CASSERSGDQPQHF. CDR3 DNA: TGTGCCAGCAGTGAACGATCAGGGGATCAGCCCCAGCATTTT.

V gene TRBV11-1 combines with J gene TRBJ2-4; D call uncertain. Trimming left V 3 bases short and J 0 bases short, with 12 bases between. Per the germline V gene, CDR1 is SGHAT and CDR2 is FQDESV (reference sequence). The CDR3 sequence is 16 residues long. The CDR3 loop is CASSLSSTLAKNIQYF. The CDR3 region has the DNA TGTGCCAGCAGCTTGAGTAGCACTCTAGCCAAAAACATTCAGTACTTC.